The T cell receptor (beta chain) under discussion was sequenced for a study of T cells in Graves' hyperthyroidism and ophthalmopathy. Study results and limitations: In the blood, most expanded thyroid clonotypes above 0.001 appeared as well.

Between the trimmed V and J ends, which lost 0 bases and 2 bases, there was a span of 10 bases. The CDR3 covers 16 residues. Germline CDR1 and CDR2: MNHEY and SMNVEV (reference sequence). Regions amplified from RNA transcripts were the TCR beta CDR3 regions. TCR CDR3 regions were first amplified by RT-PCR with HTBI primers. TCRdb passed the multiplex PCR reads through MiXCR, listing each CDR3 protein once. The sample yields hundreds of thousands of distinct CDR3 sequences, around 20% seen once. This clonotype has only a few counts. Its target is not known. Used for diagnoses were clinical symptoms, serum thyroxine and TRAb, thyroid ultrasound and orbital computed tomography.

The TCR sequence derives from a woman aged 45-60 years with Graves' hyperthyroidism that later progressed to Graves' ophthalmopathy. The chain combines TRBV27 with TRBJ2-2; the D is unclear. Input material: blood. CDR3 DNA: TGTGCCAGCAGTTTATCGACTGGAGATAACACCGGGGAGCTGTTTTTT. It translates to CASSLSTGDNTGELFF.